A selection of T cell receptor beta chains follows, all from one sample in a study of response to subunit inactivated influenza vaccine. A single record per CDR3 protein comes from TCRdb applying MiXCR to the RT-PCR reads. The sample shows hundreds of thousands of distinct CDR3 sequences, roughly 23% of them seen only once. Specimen: CD4+ T cells sorted from PBMCs, collected 5 days after vaccination. The receptors here all came from a man in his fifties or sixties who received an inactivated influenza vaccine. Each CDR3 is given with its conserved first and last residue. D genes are given only for firm matches. Clone size appears in some rows only: once, few, many, or a class for an expanded clone.

>TRBJ2-7|few|TRBV7-9|NA
CASSPDGNTDEQYF
TGTGCCAGCAGCCCAGACGGGAACACGGACGAGCAGTACTTC
>TRBJ1-1|NA|TRBV7-2|TRBD1
CASSPRGPHTEAFF
TGTGCCAGCAGCCCCAGGGGGCCCCACACTGAAGCTTTCTTT
>TRBJ2-7|many|TRBV6-2/TRBV6-3|TRBD1
CASRVDRLASYEQYF
TGTGCCAGCAGAGTGGACAGGTTAGCCTCCTACGAGCAGTACTTC
>TRBJ2-7|NA|TRBV12-3/TRBV12-4|NA
CASSQGPGIFTEQYF
TGTGCCAGCAGCCAAGGGCCAGGGATCTTCACCGAGCAGTACTTC
>TRBJ2-5|few|TRBV4-1|TRBD2
CASSQDLTSGGTQYF
TGCGCCAGCAGCCAAGATCTCACTAGCGGGGGAACCCAGTACTTC
>TRBJ2-6|many|TRBV6-2/TRBV6-3|TRBD1
CASSSTPGQVTGANVLTF
TGTGCCAGCAGTTCAACCCCGGGACAGGTTACTGGGGCCAACGTCCTGACTTTC
>TRBJ2-6|once|TRBV28|NA
CASSLFRDHLSGANVLTF
TGTGCCAGCAGTTTATTCCGGGACCACCTCTCTGGGGCCAACGTCCTGACTTTC
>TRBJ2-7|NA|TRBV5-1|NA
CASSLRADYEQYF
TGCGCCAGCAGCTTGAGGGCTGACTACGAGCAGTACTTC
>TRBJ2-3|few|TRBV20-1|NA
CSARDSFELLMQYF
TGCAGTGCTAGGGACTCGTTCGAACTTTTAATGCAGTATTTT
>TRBJ2-7|many|TRBV5-1|NA
CASSEQGVHEQYF
TGCGCCAGCAGTGAGCAGGGAGTTCACGAGCAGTACTTC
>TRBJ1-1|many|TRBV12-3/TRBV12-4|TRBD1
CASSLWTGMNTEAFF
TGTGCCAGCAGTCTTTGGACAGGGATGAACACTGAAGCTTTCTTT
>TRBJ2-7|few|TRBV28|TRBD1
CASSQPGQDQYEQYF
TGTGCCAGCAGCCAACCGGGACAGGACCAATACGAGCAGTACTTC
>TRBJ2-2|NA|TRBV15|NA
CATTTASGTGELFF
TGTGCCACCACGACAGCCTCGGGGACCGGGGAGCTGTTTTTT
>TRBJ1-3|NA|TRBV4-3|TRBD1
CASSQGRQGRNTIYF
TGCGCCAGCAGCCAAGGTCGACAGGGGCGAAACACCATATATTTT
>TRBJ1-3|few|TRBV12-3/TRBV12-4|NA
CASSLTGYTIYF
TGTGCCAGCAGTTTAACCGGGTACACCATATATTTT